The source of this T cell receptor beta chain is a study of blood T cell repertoires in COVID-19. Trimming took 8 bases from V and 7 from J, leaving 22 bases between them. CDR1 SGHNT and CDR2 YYREEE come from the germline V gene (reference sequence). The CDR3 is 15 amino acids. Only in-frame clones appear in the TCRdb table, and some are missing; sequencing was by immunoSEQ multiplex PCR. The data contain approximately 220,000 clones, over 80% of them singletons. Sequenced sample: peripheral blood. The chain recombines TRBV5-4 with TRBJ2-1; no firm D call. This TCR derives from a man aged 40-49 years with acute or convalescent COVID-19. The CDR3 DNA follows: TGTGCCAGATCCGTAGTGCCCCGACTGGAGAATGAGCAGTTCTTC. It translates to CARSVVPRLENEQFF.